This T cell receptor (beta chain) was retrieved from a study of cytomegalovirus exposure and HLA in healthy donors. Study observations and caveats: There were about 160 TCR beta chains listed as cytomegalovirus-associated.

CDR1 is SGHTA, CDR2 FQGNSA, per germline. V lost 4 bases to trimming and J lost 7 bases, with 14 bases between them. The CDR3 extends over 14 amino acids. Clones were sequenced by immunoSEQ multiplex PCR, and TCRdb holds only the in-frame ones, with some missing. This table has about 200,000 clones, 75% to 85% appearing once. Concerning this clone: What it binds is unknown.

The genes are TRBV7-2 and TRBJ1-5; possible D gene TRBD1, 5 bases. The specimen was PBMCs. The sequence was obtained from a woman in her 30s in good health and CMV-seropositive. The CDR3 loop is CASSSRSGGQPQHF. The CDR3 bases are TGTGCCAGCAGCTCCCGCTCGGGGGGACAGCCCCAGCATTTT. The full variable domain, in which reference TRBV7-2 and TRBJ1-5 provide the parts outside the CDR3, is GAGVSQSPSNKVTEKGKDVELRCDPISGHTALYWYRQSLGQGLEFLIYFQGNSAPDKSGLPSDRFSAERTGGSVSTLTIQRTQQEDSAVYLCASSSRSGGQPQHFGDGTRLSIL.